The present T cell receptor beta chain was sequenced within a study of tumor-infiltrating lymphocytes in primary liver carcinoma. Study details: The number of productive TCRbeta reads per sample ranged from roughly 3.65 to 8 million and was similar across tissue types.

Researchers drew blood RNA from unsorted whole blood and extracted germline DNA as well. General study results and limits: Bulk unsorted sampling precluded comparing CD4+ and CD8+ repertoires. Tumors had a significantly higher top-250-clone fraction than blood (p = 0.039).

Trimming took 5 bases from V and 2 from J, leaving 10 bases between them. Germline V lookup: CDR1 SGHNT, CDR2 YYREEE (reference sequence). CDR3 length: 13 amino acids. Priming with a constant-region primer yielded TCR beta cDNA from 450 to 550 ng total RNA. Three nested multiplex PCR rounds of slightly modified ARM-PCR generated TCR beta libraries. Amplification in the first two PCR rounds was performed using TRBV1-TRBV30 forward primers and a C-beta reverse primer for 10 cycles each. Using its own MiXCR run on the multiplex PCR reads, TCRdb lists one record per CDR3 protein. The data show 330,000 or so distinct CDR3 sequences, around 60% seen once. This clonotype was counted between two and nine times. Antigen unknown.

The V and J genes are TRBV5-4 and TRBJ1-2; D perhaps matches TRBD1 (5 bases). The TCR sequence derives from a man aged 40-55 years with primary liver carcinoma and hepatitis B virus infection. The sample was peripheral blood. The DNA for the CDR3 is TGTGCCAGCAGTGTGGGGCCGAACTATGGCTACACCTTC. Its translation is CASSVGPNYGYTF.